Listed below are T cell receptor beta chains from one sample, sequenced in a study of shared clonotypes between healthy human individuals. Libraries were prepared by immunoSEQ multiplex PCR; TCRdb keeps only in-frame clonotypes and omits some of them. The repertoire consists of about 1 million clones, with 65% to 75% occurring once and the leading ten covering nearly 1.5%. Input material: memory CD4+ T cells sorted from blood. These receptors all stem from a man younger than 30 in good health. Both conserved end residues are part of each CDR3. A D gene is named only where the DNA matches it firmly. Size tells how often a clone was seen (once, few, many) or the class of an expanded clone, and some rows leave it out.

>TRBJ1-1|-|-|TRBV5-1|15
TGCGCCAGCAGCTTGGCCGAGGGCATGAACACTGAAGCTTTCTTT
CASSLAEGMNTEAFF
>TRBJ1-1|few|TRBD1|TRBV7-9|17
TGTGCCAGCAGCTTAGGAGGACAGGAGGGATTGAACACTGAAGCTTTCTTT
CASSLGGQEGLNTEAFF
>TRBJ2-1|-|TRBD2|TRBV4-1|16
TGCGCCAGCAGCCAGAATCTAGCGGGGGGTATAAATGAGCAGTTCTTC
CASSQNLAGGINEQFF
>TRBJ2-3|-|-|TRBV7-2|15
TGTGCCAGCAGCGCTCCCGGGGTGGGCACAGATACGCAGTATTTT
CASSAPGVGTDTQYF
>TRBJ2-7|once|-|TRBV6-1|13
TGTGCCAGCAGCCAACCGGGCGCCTACGAGCAGTACTTC
CASSQPGAYEQYF
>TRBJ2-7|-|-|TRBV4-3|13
TGCGCCAGCAGCCAAGATAACGGACGGGAGCAGTACTTC
CASSQDNGREQYF
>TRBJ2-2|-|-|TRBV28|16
TGTGCCAGCAGCACCACCGAATACAGAACACGGGGGGAGCTGTTTTTT
CASSTTEYRTRGELFF
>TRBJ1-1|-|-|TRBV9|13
TGTGCCAGCAGCGTAGTTCCGGGGACTGAAGCTTTCTTT
CASSVVPGTEAFF
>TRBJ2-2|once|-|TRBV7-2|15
TGTGCCAGCAGCCCTAGACGGAAGAGCACCGGGGAGCTGTTTTTT
CASSPRRKSTGELFF
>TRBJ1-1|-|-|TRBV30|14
TGTGCCTGGAGTGTACTTGGGGCGAACACTGAAGCTTTCTTT
CAWSVLGANTEAFF
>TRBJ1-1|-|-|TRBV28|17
TGTGCCAGCAGCAGGAGCTTCGGAGGCGTTCGAAACACTGAAGCTTTCTTT
CASSRSFGGVRNTEAFF
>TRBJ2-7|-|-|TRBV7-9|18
TGTGCCAGCAGCCTTAGATCCGGAAGGGACTTTCGATCCTACGAGCAGTACTTC
CASSLRSGRDFRSYEQYF
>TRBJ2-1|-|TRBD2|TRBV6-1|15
TGTGCCAGCAGTGAGAGCGGGGGGGGCTACAATGAGCAGTTCTTC
CASSESGGGYNEQFF
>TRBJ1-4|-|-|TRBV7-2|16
TGTGCCAGCAGCACTAAGGATGGGGCAACTAATGAAAAACTGTTTTTT
CASSTKDGATNEKLFF
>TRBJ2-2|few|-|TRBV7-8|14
TGTGCCAGCAGCCAAACGGGGGTGGCCGGGGAGCTGTTTTTT
CASSQTGVAGELFF
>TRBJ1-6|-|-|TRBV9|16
TGTGCCAGCAGCCCACAAATGAACTCCTATAATTCACCCCTCCACTTT
CASSPQMNSYNSPLHF
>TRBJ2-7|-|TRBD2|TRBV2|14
TGTGCCAGCAGGCGGGGGGGCCCTTCCTACGAGCAGTACTTC
CASRRGGPSYEQYF
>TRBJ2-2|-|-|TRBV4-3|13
TGCGCCAGCAGCCAAGTTTTCGGCGGGGAGCTGTTTTTT
CASSQVFGGELFF
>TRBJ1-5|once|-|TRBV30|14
TGTGCCTGGAGTCGGGGAGGGCGCAATCAGCCCCAGCATTTT
CAWSRGGRNQPQHF